This TCR beta chain was sequenced during a study of cytomegalovirus exposure and HLA in healthy donors. As concerns this clone: A junction boundary mismatches the germline segment, possibly from a read error.

The CDR3 is made up of 12 amino acids. Per the germline V gene, CDR1 is GTSNPN and CDR2 is SVGIG (reference sequence). The PCR was carried out with 60 Vbeta primers and 13 Jbeta primers. Produced via immunoSEQ multiplex PCR; TCRdb's table is partial and in-frame only. The data show some 87,000 clones, 65% to 80% seen once. The donors comprised healthy bone marrow donors. The V call is TRBV30, the J call TRBJ1-1, with 8 nucleotides matching TRBD1. The sample comprised PBMCs. This clonotype was obtained from a man aged 25 to 40 in good health and CMV-seronegative. CDR3 DNA: TGTGCCTGGAGTGGGGCGACAGGGGAGCGCGCCTTT. Amino acids: CAWSGATGERAF.